The T cell receptor (beta chain) described here comes from a study of Graves' ophthalmopathy and Graves' hyperthyroidism (dated by TCRdb to between 2017 and 2018). For the wider study: Peripheral blood samples were taken at the time of initial diagnosis, before any treatment was given. Once sampling was done, hyperthyroidism patients were given methimazole at a starting dose of 30 mg daily, while ophthalmopathy patients were given high-dose intravenous methylprednisolone. The study used signatures of the TCR beta repertoire to tell Graves' ophthalmopathy apart from Graves' hyperthyroidism and to predict which patients would progress to ophthalmopathy. To explore V-J signatures that separate ophthalmopathy from hyperthyroidism, a discovery set of around 97 patients was enrolled, consisting of fewer than 45 with ophthalmopathy and some 59 with stable hyperthyroidism. An independent validation cohort comprised 18 hyperthyroidism patients and over 15 patients who later progressed from hyperthyroidism to ophthalmopathy. In total, under 150 blood samples were TCR-sequenced: 43 ophthalmopathy, roughly 80 hyperthyroidism and some 17 hyperthyroidism-to-ophthalmopathy patients. In roughly 6 hyperthyroidism patients, the T-cell repertoire of thyroid tissue was compared with the T-cell repertoire of blood.

The table lists this clonotype with a count of one. Its antigen has not been determined. No clone much larger than this one lies a single base away; base qualities are absent. One read gives only weak evidence. For repertoire sequencing, the TCR beta CDR3 regions were amplified from RNA transcripts. A first-round RT-PCR used HTBI primers with the Qiagen OneStep RT-PCR kit, followed by a second-round multiplex PCR, size selection and purification. Sequencing of the libraries was carried out on an Illumina HiSeq2000 in paired-end mode with 100 bp reads. The authors' pipeline ran thus. SOAPnuke was used to process the reads, removing any read that contained adapters or uncalled bases, had a mean Phred below 15, or lacked an exact match to the constant primer or identifier. High-quality paired reads were merged with COPE v1.2.5. Each unique nucleotide sequence was treated as a clonotype, and MiTCR v1.1 was used to align the clonotypes to the IMGT TRB V, D and J references. The analysis was limited to V-J combinations with a frequency above 0.0001, which together covered 99% to 99.2% of the repertoires. For each V-J combination, a TCR clonal expansion and chaos score was defined as F50 clonal expansion divided by the chaos observed in the TCRdist matrix. Welch's t-statistics and random forest were used to reduce the features to about a dozen V-J combinations, which were then used as input to a naive Bayes classifier. The similarity between thyroid and blood repertoires was quantified using the Morisita-Horn index. Clones were called with MiXCR by TCRdb after fastp trimmed the public reads at Q25, and only in-frame beta chains were retained. Entries are consolidated by CDR3 protein sequence, retaining the most common genes and DNA. It is TCRdb's table, rather than the study itself, that gives the V and J calls and clone size. Within this sample are 660,000 or so distinct CDR3 sequences, with about two fifths of them counted one time only. The ten largest make up about 3.3% of the sample.

Overall results and qualifications from the work: Sample size was not predetermined statistically, and investigators were not blinded to group allocation. Most of the expanded thyroid clonotypes with a frequency above 0.001 were also detected in blood, and it was suggested that the thyroid immune response may be reflected by blood repertoires. In validation, the model predicted ophthalmopathy progression with about 64% sensitivity and roughly 72% specificity; some twelve predicted patients were CT-confirmed with GO in a median of approximately 6.5 months. In cross-validation, the 13-signature model distinguished ophthalmopathy from stable hyperthyroidism with about 87% sensitivity and about 81% specificity, and in the test set the corresponding values were about 80% and 75%.

Patients with ophthalmopathy had moderately to severely active disease, with a Clinical Activity Score of 3 or more, a NOSPECS grade of 4 or more, and a disease duration of less than 3 months. Patients with other autoimmune diseases, uncontrolled infections, pregnancy or lactation were excluded. Diagnosis was based on clinical symptoms, serum thyroxine, TRAb, thyroid ultrasound and orbital computed tomography. PBMCs were isolated from approximately 10 ml of fresh peripheral blood by Ficoll-Paque density gradient centrifugation. Total RNA was extracted with Trizol reagent and quality-checked on an Agilent 2100 Bioanalyzer. The germline V gene encodes CDR1 MGHDK and CDR2 SYGVNS. V trim: 8 bases; J trim: 8 bases; unmatched bases: 16. Inclusive of the bounding cysteine and phenylalanine, the CDR3 is 16 residues long. Only the CDR3 part of the read is kept: 48 bases, read in frame from the first base.

The sequence joins TRBV25-1 to TRBJ1-4, and TRBD1 aligns with 8 junction nucleotides. The sample was peripheral blood. The receptor was isolated from an adult man with Graves' ophthalmopathy. The nucleotide sequence is TGTGCCAGCTCACCACGAAGCAGGGGGCTAGGGGAAAAACTGTTTTTT. It codes for CASSPRSRGLGEKLFF.